The 28 T cell receptor beta chains given below trace back to one sample, sequenced in a study of CD8 T cells in Susac syndrome. Roughly 0.45 to 1 ug RNA was reverse transcribed with random hexamers. TCRdb recomputed calls from the immunoSEQ multiplex PCR reads with MiXCR, one row per CDR3 protein. The sample shows a few hundred thousand distinct CDR3 sequences, 95% of them seen only once. The sample consisted of CD4+ T cells from PBMCs. These receptors all stem from a human donor with multiple sclerosis.

This rearrangement joins TRBV12-3 or TRBV12-4 to TRBJ1-2; 9 nucleotides match TRBD1. J gave up 8 bases and V 2 bases, and 9 bases lay outside the gene matches. The CDR3 has 15 amino acids. CDR3 bases: TGTGCCAGCAGTTTATCCGGGACAGGGTGGCGGGGCTACACCTTC. Protein: CASSLSGTGWRGYTF.

This clonotype was seen a single time. This chain uses TRBV4-1 with TRBJ2-1, with 11 bases matching TRBD2. V lost 1 base to trimming and J lost 5 bases; unmatched junction nucleotides: 10. This CDR3 has 18 amino acids. Looked up from germline, CDR1 is MGHRA and CDR2 is YSYEKL. In DNA, the CDR3 is TGCGCCAGCAGCCAAGGGATTAGCGGGAGGGCCTTGAACAATGAGCAGTTCTTC. It is translated as CASSQGISGRALNNEQFF.

This rearrangement joins TRBV29-1 to TRBJ2-7; D possibly corresponds to TRBD1 (6 bases). In germline, CDR1 is SQVTM, CDR2 ANQGSEA. There are 12 residues in the CDR3. Here the CDR3 reads CSASSGTNEQYF. The CDR3 bases are TGCAGTGCCTCATCCGGGACAAACGAGCAGTACTTC.

The chain joins TRBV3-1 to TRBJ2-7; the match to TRBD2 covers 9 bases. Looked up from germline, CDR1 is LGHDT and CDR2 is YNNKEL (reference sequence). The junction had 3 bases not matched to a gene; V was cut back by 1 base and J by 2 bases. This CDR3 has 15 amino acids. The CDR3 loop is CASSQGTSVTYEQYF. In nucleotides, the CDR3 is TGTGCCAGCAGCCAAGGGACTAGCGTAACCTACGAGCAGTACTTC.

CDR3 residues: CSAAKHNEQFF. CDR3 nucleotide sequence: TGCAGTGCAGCAAAGCACAATGAGCAGTTCTTC. The chain joins TRBV20-1 to TRBJ2-1; D not resolved. The CDR3 covers 11 residues. Between the trimmed V and J ends, which lost 6 bases and 5 bases, there was a span of 8 bases. Germline V lookup: CDR1 DFQATT, CDR2 SNEGSKA (reference sequence).

The chain carries TRBV20-1 and TRBJ1-1; D might be TRBD1 (6 bases). The V end lost 0 bases, the J end lost 5 bases, and 16 bases lay between the germline ends. The CDR3 sequence is 15 residues long. Germline CDR1 is DFQATT and CDR2 is SNEGSKA (reference sequence). The CDR3, as DNA: TGCAGTGCTAGAGAACTTGGGGGCGGGATGACTGAAGCTTTCTTT. Its translation is CSARELGGGMTEAFF.

The chain joins TRBV24-1 to TRBJ2-3; D might be TRBD2 (6 bases). Per germline, CDR1 KGHDR and CDR2 SFDVKD. The CDR3 is 15 amino acids. V gave up 4 bases and J gave up 5 bases, with 15 bases separating them. CDR3 nucleotide sequence: TGTGCCACCAGTGAAGGACCGGGGACTCGAGATACGCAGTATTTT. As protein: CATSEGPGTRDTQYF.

The rearrangement links TRBV9 to TRBJ1-2, with TRBD1 as a possible D gene (6 bases). Germline assignment: CDR1 SGDLS and CDR2 YYNGEE. V was pared by 3 bases and J by 7 bases, with 16 bases between. The CDR3 loop spans 14 amino acids. The CDR3: CASSEGLDRSGYTF. CDR3 bases: TGTGCCAGCAGCGAGGGATTAGACAGGTCTGGCTACACCTTC.

This chain joins TRBV20-1 and TRBJ2-5; tentative D call: TRBD2 (5 bases). Looked up from germline, CDR1 is DFQATT and CDR2 is SNEGSKA (reference sequence). The CDR3 length is 15 residues. Between the trimmed V and J ends, which lost 6 bases and 4 bases, there was a span of 21 bases. The CDR3 reads CSATPPSGGGETQYF. CDR3 DNA sequence: TGCAGTGCCACCCCCCCGAGCGGAGGAGGAGAGACCCAGTACTTC.

This clonotype was picked up one time. The chain is built from TRBV20-1 and TRBJ2-1; 7 nucleotides agree with TRBD2. This CDR3 is built from 13 residues. Trimming at V came to 6 bases and at J to 4 bases, leaving 6 bases not matched to a gene. Germline V CDR1 and CDR2: DFQATT, SNEGSKA (reference sequence). For the CDR3, the DNA is TGCAGTGCGGGGGGGATTACATACAATGAGCAGTTCTTC. Residues: CSAGGITYNEQFF.

This clonotype appeared a single time. The chain uses TRBV7-2 and TRBJ1-6; D is unresolved. From germline, CDR1 is SGHTA and CDR2 FQGNSA. There are 14 residues in the CDR3. Trimming left V 1 base short and J 6 bases short, with 7 bases between. The CDR3 DNA follows: TGTGCCAGCAGCTTAGGGCAAATTAATTCACCCCTCCACTTT. Encoded protein: CASSLGQINSPLHF.

The CDR3 reads CAISTANYGYTF. As DNA, the CDR3 is TGTGCCATCAGTACAGCTAACTATGGCTACACCTTC. The chain combines TRBV10-3 with TRBJ1-2; D not certain. Trimming took off 5 bases at V and 0 bases at J, with 4 bases between the two ends. The CDR3 runs 12 residues. Looked up from germline, CDR1 is ENHRY and CDR2 is SYGVKD.

This clonotype has just one count. V usage is TRBV5-1 and J usage is TRBJ2-3, with D perhaps TRBD1 (5 bases). Trimming left V 7 bases short and J 6 bases short, with 12 bases between. The CDR3 is 12 residues long. Germline V gene data show CDR1 as SGHRS and CDR2 as YFSETQ. This chain's CDR3 is CASALRADTQYF. CDR3 sequence (DNA): TGCGCCAGCGCCCTCAGGGCGGATACGCAGTATTTT. Filled out from reference TRBV5-1 and TRBJ2-3, the complete variable domain reads KAGVTQTPRYLIKTRGQQVTLSCSPISGHRSVSWYQQTPGQGLQFLFEYFSETQRNKGNFPGRFSGRQFSNSRSEMNVSTLELGDSALYLCASALRADTQYFGPGTRLTVL.

The chain employs TRBV4-1 and TRBJ1-1; 7 bases agree with TRBD1. V was clipped by 4 bases and J by 1 base; unmatched bases: 9. The CDR3 runs 16 residues. Germline V gene sequence: CDR1 MGHRA, CDR2 YSYEKL. CDR3 nucleotides: TGCGCCAGCAGCCCCTATGGCAGGGGGACGAACACTGAAGCTTTCTTT. Encoded protein: CASSPYGRGTNTEAFF.

This chain joins TRBV29-1 and TRBJ1-1; D not certain. This CDR3 spans 11 amino acids. The V end was cut by 0 bases, the J end by 6 bases, with 5 bases between. CDR1 and CDR2 from the germline V gene are SQVTM and ANQGSEA. The CDR3 region has the DNA TGCAGCGTTGAAGAAACAGCTGAAGCTTTCTTT. It yields the protein CSVEETAEAFF.

This clonotype was seen only once. This sequence joins TRBV28 and TRBJ2-3; no definite D call. From germline, CDR1 is MDHEN and CDR2 SYDVKM. The CDR3 totals 14 residues. V dropped 4 bases and J dropped 3 bases, with 11 bases sitting between them. CDR3 amino acids: CASSSPGGTDTQYF. CDR3 nucleotide sequence: TGTGCCAGCAGTTCCCCCGGCGGTACAGATACGCAGTATTTT.

V and J are TRBV6-1 and TRBJ1-5; 8 bases are a match to TRBD1. The trim removed 4 bases at V and 4 bases at J, leaving 15 bases unmatched. Germline values: CDR1 MNHNS, CDR2 SASEGT. The length of the CDR3 is 18 residues. The chain's CDR3 is CASSAGTGHPPVNQPQHF. For the CDR3, the DNA is TGTGCCAGCAGTGCTGGGACAGGCCACCCGCCCGTTAATCAGCCCCAGCATTTT.

The V call is TRBV29-1, the J call TRBJ1-5; 9 bases agree with TRBD1. Per germline, CDR1 SQVTM and CDR2 ANQGSEA. J lost 6 bases, V lost 6 bases, and 9 bases had no gene match. CDR3 size: 14 residues. CDR3 nucleotide sequence: TGCAGCGTAAGACAGGGGGGATCGGCTCAGCCCCAGCATTTT. It specifies CSVRQGGSAQPQHF.

V gene TRBV28 combines with J gene TRBJ1-2; 7 bases align to TRBD1. CDR3 length equals 14 residues. Germline V lookup: CDR1 MDHEN, CDR2 SYDVKM. The J segment lost 4 bases and the V segment lost 6 bases, leaving 8 bases of the junction unmatched. The CDR3 nucleotides are TGTGCCAGCAGCCTAGGGACAGTTGGCTATGGCTACACCTTC. Amino acids: CASSLGTVGYGYTF.

CDR3 sequence: CASSNRGYEQFF. CDR3 coding DNA: TGTGCCAGCAGTAACAGGGGATATGAGCAGTTCTTC. The rearrangement uses TRBV6-6 and TRBJ2-1; 7 bases are shared with TRBD1. The CDR3 length is 12 residues. The germline V gene has CDR1 MNHNY and CDR2 SVGAGI (reference sequence). Losses at the gene ends were 5 bases for V and 8 bases for J; bases not matched to a gene: 3.

V and J are TRBV4-2 and TRBJ2-5; 10 positions agree with TRBD2. J lost 2 bases, V lost 2 bases, and 11 bases had no gene match. CDR3 size: 18 residues. The germline gives CDR1 LGHNA, CDR2 YNFKEQ. The CDR3 DNA reads TGTGCCAGCAGCCAATCCGCCGGACTAGCGGCCAGACAAGAGACCCAGTACTTC. Residues: CASSQSAGLAARQETQYF.

The chain couples TRBV5-6 to TRBJ2-3; D not resolved. Trimming removed 1 base from V and 3 bases from J, with 12 bases in between. In germline, CDR1 is SGHDT, CDR2 YYEEEE. The CDR3 spans 15 residues. CDR3 loop: CASSLPSRSTDTQYF. The CDR3 DNA reads TGTGCCAGCAGCTTGCCTTCTAGGTCAACAGATACGCAGTATTTT.

The chain joins TRBV5-4 to TRBJ1-1; D is unclear. Germline CDR1 is SGHNT and CDR2 is YYREEE (reference sequence). V was trimmed by 1 base and J by 6 bases, leaving 13 bases between them. The CDR3 consists of 14 residues. The CDR3: CASSLSSNRPEAFF. The CDR3, as DNA: TGTGCCAGCAGCTTGTCATCAAATAGGCCTGAAGCTTTCTTT.

V is TRBV27 and J is TRBJ2-1, with D unresolved. The CDR3 covers 13 residues. Trimming left V 6 bases short and J 4 bases short, with 10 bases between. CDR1 is MNHEY and CDR2 is SMNVEV in the germline V gene (reference sequence). The CDR3 reads CASSPPPYNEQFF. CDR3 coding DNA: TGTGCCAGCAGCCCTCCCCCGTACAATGAGCAGTTCTTC.

The CDR3 spells CASSQRTSGGPRYF. As DNA, the CDR3 is TGTGCCAGCAGCCAACGGACTAGCGGGGGGCCCAGGTACTTC. This rearrangement joins TRBV3-1 to TRBJ2-7; 14 bases map to TRBD2. Germline V CDR1 and CDR2: LGHDT, YNNKEL (reference sequence). V dropped 2 bases and J dropped 12; count of bases not matched to a gene: 6. The CDR3 extends over 14 amino acids.

In DNA, the CDR3 is TGTGCCAGCAGCTTAATGACGCGGGGACCCGGGGATGAGCAGTTCTTC. The encoded protein is CASSLMTRGPGDEQFF. The chain couples TRBV7-3 to TRBJ2-1; the D gene is possibly TRBD2 (6 bases). CDR3 length: 16 residues. The germline V gene encodes CDR1 SGHTA and CDR2 FQGTGA. V lost 1 base, J lost 8 bases, and 18 bases lay in between.

This sequence joins TRBV28 and TRBJ1-2; D may be TRBD1 (6 bases). Germline V gives CDR1 MDHEN, CDR2 SYDVKM. V was clipped by 3 bases and J by 4 bases, with 9 bases between them. The CDR3 sequence is 13 residues long. For the CDR3, the DNA is TGTGCCAGCAGTTTTGGGGGCGGCTATGGCTACACCTTC. This translates into CASSFGGGYGYTF.

The chain carries TRBV29-1 and TRBJ2-7, with D possibly matching TRBD1 (5 bases). Between the trimmed V and J ends, which lost 4 bases and 2 bases, there was a span of 15 bases. The CDR3 sequence is 14 residues long. Germline CDR1 reads SQVTM; CDR2 reads ANQGSEA. In DNA form, the CDR3 reads TGCAGCGTTGGACCCAAGGAAGGGGCCTACGAGCAGTACTTC. It translates to CSVGPKEGAYEQYF.